This T cell receptor beta chain emerged from a study of graft-versus-host responses after intestinal transplantation. Details on this clone: The target antigen is unknown.

Overall study results and limits: In recipient marrow, GvH clones were found, and some appeared first in ileum or blood. Early post-transplant declines in HvG were associated with peak levels of circulating GvH clones.

The V gene's germline CDR1 is GTSNPN and CDR2 SVGIG (reference sequence). The CDR3 is 13 residues long. Between the trimmed V and J ends, which lost 1 base and 1 base, there was a span of 5 bases. Measured with immunoSEQ multiplex PCR; TCRdb has only the in-frame clones, and not every one. This sample has 90,000 to 150,000 clones; approximately 95% occur once, and the top ten carry about 3.3%. The source is a human donor who received an intestinal transplant. The V call is TRBV30, the J call TRBJ2-1; D gene ambiguous. The sequenced sample was unstimulated CD8+ T cells sorted from spleen or lymph node cells, obtained before intestinal transplant. The CDR3 DNA reads as TGTGCCTGGAGTGCGGCATCCTACAATGAGCAGTTCTTC. The encoded protein is CAWSAASYNEQFF.